This entry lists 9 T cell receptor beta chains sequenced from one sample in a study of cytomegalovirus exposure and HLA in healthy donors. PCR involved 60 Vbeta and 13 Jbeta primers. The assay was immunoSEQ multiplex PCR, and TCRdb's table has in-frame clones only and misses some. The table includes more than 200,000 clones, almost 80% detected once. Sequenced material: PBMCs. These receptors originate from a young man in good health and CMV-seronegative.

V usage is TRBV27 and J usage is TRBJ1-2, with D perhaps matching TRBD1 (6 bases). The V and J ends lost 5 bases and 4 bases respectively, with 14 bases between them. Germline assignment: CDR1 MNHEY and CDR2 SMNVEV (reference sequence). The CDR3 length is 14 residues. CDR3 protein: CASSMGTSLYGYTF. The CDR3 DNA reads as TGTGCCAGCAGTATGGGGACATCCCTCTATGGCTACACCTTC.

The rearrangement links TRBV5-4 to TRBJ2-1; tentatively, D is TRBD2 (6 bases). Germline V lookup: CDR1 SGHNT, CDR2 YYREEE (reference sequence). V lost 4 bases, J lost 6 bases, and 14 bases lay in between. The CDR3 is made up of 14 amino acids. CDR3 nucleotide sequence: TGTGCCAGCAGCAAAGAGACTAGTTTCAATGAGCAGTTCTTC. Protein: CASSKETSFNEQFF.

The J gene is TRBJ2-1, the V gene TRBV30; 13 nucleotides align to TRBD2. The CDR3 contains 15 residues. The V and J ends lost 2 bases and 9 bases, in that order; junction bases with no gene match: 7. CDR1 is GTSNPN, CDR2 SVGIG, per germline (reference sequence). CDR3 bases: TGTGCCTGGAGTAGAACTAGCGGGGGGGCTGGTGAGCAGTTCTTC. It codes for CAWSRTSGGAGEQFF. Full variable domain (rest looked up from reference TRBV30 and TRBJ2-1): SQTIHQWPATLVQPVGSPLSLECTVEGTSNPNLYWYRQAAGRGLQLLFYSVGIGQISSEVPQNLSASRPQDRQFILSSKKLLLSDSGFYLCAWSRTSGGAGEQFFGPGTRLTVL.

The chain joins TRBV19 to TRBJ2-2; TRBD1 matches at 8 bases. V dropped 5 bases and J dropped 1; count of bases not matched to a gene: 6. This CDR3 comprises 16 residues. Germline CDR1 is LNHDA and CDR2 is SQIVND (reference sequence). Here the CDR3 reads CASSSTGTGNTGELFF. The CDR3 DNA follows: TGTGCCAGTAGTTCGACCGGGACAGGGAACACCGGGGAGCTGTTTTTT.

The V call is TRBV9, the J call TRBJ1-2; a weak D match, TRBD1 (6 bases). The CDR3 is 15 residues long. Germline V gene sequence: CDR1 SGDLS, CDR2 YYNGEE. The V gene lost 3 bases and the J gene lost 3 bases, with 15 bases spanning the gap. This chain's CDR3 is CASSAMGHLDYGYTF. The CDR3 nucleotides read TGTGCCAGCAGCGCTATGGGACATCTCGACTATGGCTACACCTTC.

The gene calls are TRBV5-4 and TRBJ1-5, with 9 bases lining up with TRBD1. The germline CDR1 and CDR2 sequences are SGHNT and YYREEE (reference sequence). Losses at the gene ends were 3 bases for V and 3 bases for J; bases not matched to a gene: 4. The CDR3 covers 15 residues. CDR3 in amino acids: CASSSDRGSNQPQHF. In DNA, the CDR3 is TGTGCCAGCAGCTCGGACAGGGGATCCAATCAGCCCCAGCATTTT.

CDR3 residues: CASNSFASVNTGELFF. CDR3 sequence (DNA): TGCGCCAGCAACTCGTTTGCGTCGGTGAACACCGGGGAGCTGTTTTTT. The chain combines TRBV5-1 with TRBJ2-2; D uncertain. The germline V gene has CDR1 SGHRS and CDR2 YFSETQ. The ends were cut back, 6 bases at V and 1 base at J, with 16 bases in the middle. CDR3 length: 16 residues.

This chain joins TRBV29-1 and TRBJ2-5, with 7 bases lining up with TRBD1. The assigned J gene may be wrong: the sequence end matches TRBJ2-7 better. Germline values: CDR1 SQVTM, CDR2 ANQGSEA. This CDR3 spans 13 amino acids. CDR3 sequence: CSTSGGIGYEQYF. The CDR3 region has the DNA TGCAGCACGTCAGGGGGAATCGGCTACGAGCAGTACTTC.

Turning to this clone: The same CDR3 can be traced to other DNA sequences in this sample. The chain uses TRBV11-2 and TRBJ1-1, with D tentatively TRBD1 (6 bases). Germline V lookup: CDR1 SGHAT, CDR2 FQNNGV. V shed 3 bases and J shed 2 bases, with 10 bases lying between them. CDR3 length equals 14 residues. CDR3 coding DNA: TGTGCCAGCAGCTTGGCAGGGGAAAACACTGAAGCTTTCTTT. Amino acids: CASSLAGENTEAFF. The whole variable domain, filled in from reference TRBV11-2 and TRBJ1-1, reads EAGVAQSPRYKIIEKRQSVAFWCNPISGHATLYWYQQILGQGPKLLIQFQNNGVVDDSQLPKDRFSAERLKGVDSTLKIQPAKLEDSAVYLCASSLAGENTEAFFGQGTRLTVV.